Following are 28 T cell receptor beta chains from one sample sequenced in a study of early T cells in non-severe SARS-CoV-2 infection. TCRdb reprocessed the 5' RACE reads with MiXCR, giving one entry per CDR3 protein. The repertoire includes more than 35,000 distinct CDR3 sequences, 4.5% to 7% of them detected once, and roughly 25% sits in the top ten. The sequenced sample consisted of whole blood. The receptor source for this set is an adult who was a healthcare worker with PCR-confirmed SARS-CoV-2 infection or an uninfected control (not recorded which).

This clonotype was recorded a few times. CDR3: CASSPSGAFGANVLTF. For the CDR3, the DNA is TGTGCCAGCAGCCCCAGCGGGGCCTTTGGGGCCAACGTCCTGACTTTC. V is TRBV7-6 and J is TRBJ2-6, with TRBD2 matching over 7 bases. The ends lost 5 bases at V and 3 bases at J; junction bases unmatched: 7. The CDR3 is 16 residues long. The V gene's germline CDR1 is SGHVS and CDR2 FNYEAQ.

As DNA, the CDR3 is TGTGCCAGCAGCGCCACGGGAGTTAGCACAGATACGCAGTATTTT. This sequence encodes CASSATGVSTDTQYF. The chain employs TRBV9 and TRBJ2-3; tentative D call: TRBD2 (6 bases). CDR1 and CDR2 from the germline V gene are SGDLS and YYNGEE. V lost 3 bases and J lost 0, with 11 bases in between. The CDR3 length is 15 residues.

This chain links TRBV29-1 with TRBJ1-1; D gene uncertain. This CDR3 has 11 residues. Deletions cut 5 bases from V and 4 bases from J, with 8 bases between. Germline V gene lookup returns CDR1 SQVTM and CDR2 ANQGSEA. DNA of the CDR3: TGCAGCGTTAGGGTAACCACTGAAGCTTTCTTT. This sequence encodes CSVRVTTEAFF.

This clonotype appeared a few times. V usage is TRBV6-5 and J usage is TRBJ1-1; 7 bases line up with TRBD1. The V gene's germline CDR1 is MNHEY and CDR2 SVGAGI. V lost 6 bases to trimming and J lost 10 bases; unmatched junction nucleotides: 11. This CDR3 comprises 13 residues. CDR3 protein: CASRTGILGRAFF. For the CDR3, the DNA is TGTGCCAGCAGGACAGGGATCCTTGGTAGAGCTTTCTTT.

This clonotype was counted only a few times. The chain employs TRBV4-2 and TRBJ2-1; 12 bases line up with TRBD2. Germline CDR1 LGHNA, CDR2 YNFKEQ. This CDR3 has 15 amino acids. V was clipped by 1 base and J by 5 bases; unmatched bases: 0. The CDR3 sequence: CASSQGTSGDNEQFF. For the CDR3, the DNA is TGTGCCAGCAGCCAAGGGACTAGCGGGGACAATGAGCAGTTCTTC.

There are many counts of this clonotype. J is TRBJ1-6 and V is TRBV20-1, with a possible D match to TRBD1 (5 bases). V was cut by 3 bases and J by 11 bases, with 20 bases left in between. The CDR3 totals 15 residues. The germline V gene encodes CDR1 DFQATT and CDR2 SNEGSKA (reference sequence). The CDR3 is CSAREVGGVGAPLHF. For the CDR3, the DNA is TGCAGTGCTAGGGAAGTGGGGGGGGTTGGAGCACCCCTCCACTTT.

In its sample, this clonotype was seen a few times. The V call is TRBV20-1, the J call TRBJ1-1; TRBD1 matches 11 bases. This CDR3 contains 15 residues. Losses at the gene ends were 4 bases for V and 5 bases for J; bases not matched to a gene: 9. Germline V lookup: CDR1 DFQATT, CDR2 SNEGSKA (reference sequence). The CDR3 DNA reads TGCAGTGCTAACTCCGGGACAGGGGGGAGAACTGAAGCTTTCTTT. Protein sequence: CSANSGTGGRTEAFF.

Ten or more counts support this clonotype. This chain uses TRBV3-1 with TRBJ2-1, with D possibly matching TRBD2 (5 bases). Trimming took off 1 base at V and 11 bases at J, with 21 bases between the two ends. CDR1 is LGHDT, CDR2 YNNKEL, per germline (reference sequence). The CDR3 spans 16 residues. In nucleotides, the CDR3 is TGTGCCAGCAGCCAAGGGATTGCGGGCACAGTGACTAAGCAGTTCTTC. Residues: CASSQGIAGTVTKQFF.

Note on this clonotype: Being one base from a much bigger clone, this may be a read error. The chain is built from TRBV18 and TRBJ2-2; 7 bases align to TRBD1. The CDR3 length is 16 residues. From germline, CDR1 is KGHSH and CDR2 LQKENI. The CDR3 DNA follows: TGTGTCAGCTCACCGAGGCAGGGGGAAAACACCGGGGAGCTGTTTTTT. Protein product: CVSSPRQGENTGELFF.

This clonotype was counted ten times or more. V is TRBV5-1 and J is TRBJ2-2, with TRBD2 matching over 13 bases. The V gene end was trimmed by 4 bases and the J gene end by 5 bases; junction bases not matched to a gene: 8. CDR1 is SGHRS and CDR2 is YFSETQ in the germline V gene. The CDR3 extends over 17 amino acids. CDR3 sequence reads: CASSLWTSGSGTGELFF. The CDR3 DNA is TGCGCCAGCAGCCTGTGGACTAGCGGGAGTGGTACCGGGGAGCTGTTTTTT.

To note about this clonotype: Possible read error: a much larger clone is one base away. CDR3 coding DNA: TGTGCCAGCACCAGGGGACACGGAGCCTTCTGCGAGCAGTACTTC. It translates to CASTRGHGAFCEQYF. This rearrangement joins TRBV6-6 to TRBJ2-7; possibly TRBD1 for D (6 bases). The germline gives CDR1 MNHNY, CDR2 SVGAGI (reference sequence). The CDR3 totals 15 residues. Trimming stripped 7 bases from V and 6 bases from J, with 22 bases between.

This clonotype was picked up many times. The genes are TRBV10-2 and TRBJ1-1; D remains unclear. The CDR3 totals 13 residues. Per the germline V gene, CDR1 is WSHSY and CDR2 is SAAADI. V lost 5 bases and J lost 3, with 10 bases in between. The CDR3 spells CASSPGRHTEAFF. CDR3 bases: TGCGCCAGCAGTCCTGGACGGCACACTGAAGCTTTCTTT.

This clonotype has ten or more counts. V is TRBV11-2 and J is TRBJ2-2; weak D call: TRBD2 (5 bases). Deletions cut 6 bases from V and 1 base from J, with 15 bases between. This CDR3 spans 16 amino acids. Germline V CDR1 and CDR2: SGHAT, FQNNGV. CDR3 loop: CASRLVGLKNTGELFF. The DNA of the CDR3 is TGTGCCAGCAGACTTGTCGGACTCAAGAACACCGGGGAGCTGTTTTTT.

The chain recombines TRBV5-5 with TRBJ2-5; D might be TRBD1 or TRBD2, each matching 6 bases. Germline V CDR1 and CDR2: SGHKS, YYEKEE (reference sequence). The CDR3 loop spans 13 amino acids. The V end lost 2 bases, the J end lost 5 bases, and 10 bases lay between the germline ends. The CDR3 reads CASSFGGAETQYF. The CDR3 DNA reads as TGTGCCAGCAGCTTCGGGGGCGCTGAGACCCAGTACTTC.

This clonotype was observed many times. The J gene is TRBJ1-2, the V gene TRBV6-2 or TRBV6-3, with D hard to call. The V end was cut by 2 bases, the J end by 8 bases, with 6 bases between. Per the germline V gene, CDR1 is MNHEY and CDR2 is SVGEGT. CDR3 length: 11 residues. The CDR3 loop reads CASSYPSGYTF. The CDR3 DNA reads TGTGCCAGCAGTTACCCATCCGGCTACACCTTC.

This clonotype was counted a few times. The genes are TRBV20-1 and TRBJ2-3, with unresolved D. The CDR3 runs to 13 residues. The V gene's germline CDR1 is DFQATT and CDR2 SNEGSKA (reference sequence). Trimming pared 1 base from V and 2 bases from J, leaving 7 bases between. The CDR3 bases are TGCAGTGCTAGAGGTCCAACCACAGATACGCAGTATTTT. This gives the protein CSARGPTTDTQYF.

This clonotype was recorded many times. The V call is TRBV7-9, the J call TRBJ2-1; 8 bases match TRBD2. Looked up from germline, CDR1 is SEHNR and CDR2 is FQNEAQ (reference sequence). The CDR3 contains 14 residues. V shed 8 bases, J shed 6 bases, and the junction held 9 bases outside the gene matches. The CDR3, as DNA: TGTGCCAGCCAAGTGACTAGCGTTCCCAATGAGCAGTTCTTC. Residues: CASQVTSVPNEQFF.

The chain combines TRBV5-3 with TRBJ2-3; 8 positions agree with TRBD2. TRBV5-3 counts as an open reading frame of uncertain function. J was trimmed by 1 base and V by 4 bases; bases with no gene match: 5. The CDR3 contains 15 residues. The CDR3: CARSTRLARTDTQYF. Here the CDR3 DNA reads TGTGCCAGAAGCACTCGACTAGCGCGCACAGATACGCAGTATTTT.

This clonotype was observed many times. The gene calls are TRBV6-6 and TRBJ2-7; D is perhaps TRBD1 (6 bases). The CDR3 is 15 amino acids. Germline lookup yields CDR1 MNHNY and CDR2 SVGAGI (reference sequence). Between the trimmed V and J ends, which lost 2 bases and 4 bases, there was a span of 15 bases. The CDR3 DNA is TGTGCCAGCAGTTACCCACACCGGGACATTTACGAGCAGTACTTC. It is translated as CASSYPHRDIYEQYF.

This chain connects TRBV10-3 to TRBJ2-3; 8 bases map to TRBD1. V was clipped by 8 bases and J by 3 bases; unmatched bases: 4. This CDR3 has 13 residues. CDR1 and CDR2 from the germline V gene are ENHRY and SYGVKD. Here the CDR3 reads CAIGQGGTDTQYF. As DNA, the CDR3 is TGTGCCATCGGACAGGGAGGTACAGATACGCAGTATTTT.

In this sample, this clonotype turned up many times. The V gene is TRBV19, the J gene TRBJ2-3; weak D call: TRBD2 (6 bases). This CDR3 region has 15 residues. Between the trimmed V and J ends, which lost 5 bases and 4 bases, there was a span of 16 bases. The germline V gene encodes CDR1 LNHDA and CDR2 SQIVND (reference sequence). CDR3 DNA: TGTGCCAGTAGTGACCGGGACTCAGGACCAGATACGCAGTATTTT. Amino acid sequence: CASSDRDSGPDTQYF.

There are a few counts of this clonotype. This chain's CDR3 is CASSTENKEQYF. DNA of the CDR3: TGCGCCAGCAGCACGGAGAATAAGGAGCAGTACTTC. The gene calls are TRBV5-1 and TRBJ2-7; D is unresolved. The CDR3 spans 12 residues. Germline CDR1 reads SGHRS; CDR2 reads YFSETQ. V was pared by 4 bases and J by 7 bases, with 12 bases between.

This clonotype was seen many times. The chain recombines TRBV18 with TRBJ2-2; D not resolved. The CDR3 covers 13 residues. Germline assignment: CDR1 KGHSH and CDR2 LQKENI. V shed 8 bases and J shed 0 bases, with 7 bases lying between them. CDR3 amino acids: CASQTPNTGELFF. The CDR3 coding sequence is TGTGCCAGCCAAACACCGAACACCGGGGAGCTGTTTTTT. The variable domain in full, with the rest retrieved from reference TRBV18 and TRBJ2-2, is NAGVMQNPRHLVRRRGQEARLRCSPMKGHSHVYWYRQLPEEGLKFMVYLQKENIIDESGMPKERFSAEFPKEGPSILRIQQVVRGDSAAYFCASQTPNTGELFFGEGSRLTVL.

The sample holds many counts of this clonotype. The CDR3 protein is CASSGDGQGYYEQYF. CDR3 coding DNA: TGTGCCAGCAGTGGGGATGGGCAGGGGTACTACGAGCAGTACTTC. This chain joins TRBV12-3 or TRBV12-4 and TRBJ2-7, with TRBD1 as a possible D gene (6 bases). The CDR3 has 15 residues. V was shortened by 5 bases and J by 3 bases, with 17 bases between the two germline ends.

This clonotype was observed a few times. The chain uses TRBV11-3 and TRBJ2-1; a possible D gene is TRBD2 (6 bases). The V gene's germline CDR1 is SGHNT and CDR2 YENEEA. CDR3 length: 13 residues. V was cut by 5 bases and J by 4 bases, with 9 bases left in between. The CDR3 loop reads CASSPDYYNEQFF. CDR3 DNA sequence: TGTGCCAGCAGCCCGGACTATTACAATGAGCAGTTCTTC.

This clonotype was found many times. The chain is built from TRBV7-9 and TRBJ2-7; no reliable D call. The CDR3 has 15 amino acids. V lost 5 bases and J lost 7, with 21 bases in between. Germline CDR1 reads SEHNR; CDR2 reads FQNEAQ (reference sequence). Here the CDR3 reads CASSGPESPPGEQYF. CDR3 DNA sequence: TGTGCCAGCAGCGGACCAGAGAGCCCCCCTGGTGAGCAGTACTTC.

This clonotype was observed at least ten times. The chain couples TRBV11-2 to TRBJ2-3; D gene unclear. V was pared by 1 base and J by 1 base, with 12 bases between. CDR1 and CDR2 (germline): SGHAT, FQNNGV. This CDR3 region has 16 residues. CDR3 nucleotide sequence: TGTGCCAGCAGCTTAGTTGGCACCCTGGGCACAGATACGCAGTATTTT. Amino acid sequence: CASSLVGTLGTDTQYF.

In its sample, this clonotype was seen many times. The chain joins TRBV5-5 to TRBJ2-1, with D perhaps matching TRBD2 (6 bases). CDR3 length equals 15 residues. V was cut by 0 bases and J by 6 bases, with 13 bases left in between. Germline assignment: CDR1 SGHKS and CDR2 YYEKEE (reference sequence). CDR3 in DNA: TGTGCCAGCAGCTTGGAAGCGGGCCGCGGCAATGAGCAGTTCTTC. The encoded protein is CASSLEAGRGNEQFF.